Shown below are 28 T cell receptor beta chains from a single sample sequenced in a study of human T cells and chemical hapten exposure. TCRdb used MiXCR to reprocess the RACE reads, holding one entry per CDR3 protein. The table shows about 160,000 distinct CDR3 sequences, with roughly 25% occurring only once. Documented time point: patch test 3, about 24 weeks after DPC sensitization. Treatment specified: therapeutic diphenylcyclopropenone sensitization with weekly scalp DPC. The sequencing used whole blood, collected in connection with sensitization to the hapten diphenylcyclopropenone (DPC). The source is a woman aged 18-30 years with alopecia areata. Some clones in this sample may be carry-over from other donors' samples.

This sequence joins TRBV27 and TRBJ1-3; D gene ambiguous. The germline V gene encodes CDR1 MNHEY and CDR2 SMNVEV (reference sequence). The CDR3 runs 16 residues. The germline V and J ends were trimmed by 3 bases and 2 bases, with 14 bases remaining between them. CDR3 nucleotides: TGTGCCAGCAGTTTCGGCCCGGGAGTCCCTGGAAACACCATATATTTT. This encodes CASSFGPGVPGNTIYF.

This clonotype showed up just a few times. As DNA, the CDR3 is TGTGCCAGCAGCCAAGATGGCGGCCTCTCAGGCCAGCCCCAGCATTTT. As protein: CASSQDGGLSGQPQHF. The genes are TRBV3-1 and TRBJ1-5; D not certain. The V end was cut by 0 bases, the J end by 7 bases, with 16 bases between. This CDR3 spans 16 amino acids. CDR1 is LGHDT and CDR2 is YNNKEL in the germline V gene (reference sequence).

This clonotype has just a few counts. The rearrangement uses TRBV6-2 or TRBV6-3 and TRBJ2-7; 15 bases map to TRBD2. V lost 2 bases, J lost 4 bases, and 12 bases stayed unmatched. The CDR3 is 19 amino acids. CDR1 and CDR2 (germline): MNHEY, SVGEGT. CDR3 residues: CASSYTQGLAGGHHYEQYF. CDR3 nucleotide sequence: TGTGCCAGCAGTTACACCCAGGGACTAGCGGGAGGCCATCATTACGAGCAGTACTTC.

CDR3 coding DNA: TGCGCCAGCAGCGGTGTTGGCACGAAAGGCTACACCTTC. It is translated as CASSGVGTKGYTF. This chain links TRBV5-1 with TRBJ1-2; D unresolved. CDR1 and CDR2 (germline): SGHRS, YFSETQ. The V gene lost 4 bases and the J gene lost 8 bases, with 15 bases spanning the gap. The CDR3 totals 13 residues.

The J gene is TRBJ2-5, the V gene TRBV2; the match to TRBD2 covers 9 bases. V was clipped by 8 bases and J by 3 bases; unmatched bases: 4. Germline CDR1 reads SNHLY; CDR2 reads FYNNEI. This CDR3 is 13 amino acids long. For the CDR3, the DNA is TGTGCCAGCCGCGCTAGCGGGAAAGAGACCCAGTACTTC. Its translation is CASRASGKETQYF.

This clonotype occurred a few times. This chain links TRBV20-1 with TRBJ1-5, with 8 bases matching TRBD1. This CDR3 is 14 amino acids long. With 6 bases clipped from V and 7 bases from J, the junction kept 11 bases outside the gene matches. From germline, CDR1 is DFQATT and CDR2 SNEGSKA (reference sequence). The CDR3, as DNA: TGCAGTGCCGCGGGACAGGAAGTGAACCAGCCCCAGCATTTT. As protein: CSAAGQEVNQPQHF.

This clonotype was observed a handful of times. The V gene is TRBV6-1, the J gene TRBJ2-3; the D gene could be TRBD1 or TRBD2 (5 bases each). Looked up from germline, CDR1 is MNHNS and CDR2 is SASEGT. V dropped 5 bases and J dropped 2 bases, with 17 bases sitting between them. There are 16 residues in the CDR3. The CDR3 spells CASSPAAGTVTDTQYF. CDR3 sequence (DNA): TGTGCCAGCAGTCCCGCGGCCGGGACCGTCACAGATACGCAGTATTTT.

This clonotype appeared a few times. The V call is TRBV15, the J call TRBJ2-7, with D unresolved. Germline V gene sequence: CDR1 LNHNV, CDR2 YYDKDF (reference sequence). The V end lost 3 bases, the J end lost 2 bases, and 11 bases lay between the germline ends. This CDR3 has 14 amino acids. This chain's CDR3 is CATSSPGRAYEQYF. The CDR3, as DNA: TGTGCCACCAGCAGCCCCGGGCGAGCCTACGAGCAGTACTTC.

J is TRBJ1-1 and V is TRBV3-1, with D uncertain. The CDR3 length is 13 residues. The V end lost 3 bases, the J end lost 1 base, and 6 bases lay between the germline ends. Germline V gene data show CDR1 as LGHDT and CDR2 as YNNKEL (reference sequence). CDR3 in amino acids: CASSQLWNTEAFF. The CDR3 nucleotides read TGTGCCAGCAGCCAGCTGTGGAACACTGAAGCTTTCTTT.

The V and J genes are TRBV6-6 and TRBJ1-5; D not certain. The germline V gene has CDR1 MNHNY and CDR2 SVGAGI (reference sequence). The ends were cut back, 5 bases at V and 3 bases at J, with 8 bases in the middle. This CDR3 is built from 13 residues. CDR3 coding DNA: TGTGCCAGCAGTAAGAATCTCAATCAGCCCCAGCATTTT. Its protein is CASSKNLNQPQHF.

This clonotype was observed a few times. This chain uses TRBV11-2 with TRBJ1-1; no clear D gene. V was pared by 6 bases and J by 10 bases, with 21 bases between. CDR1 is SGHAT and CDR2 is FQNNGV in the germline V gene. The CDR3 is 14 residues long. The CDR3 here is CASRSQQQSHGAFF. CDR3 nucleotides: TGTGCCAGCAGATCCCAACAACAGTCTCATGGAGCTTTCTTT. Filled out from reference TRBV11-2 and TRBJ1-1, the complete variable domain reads EAGVAQSPRYKIIEKRQSVAFWCNPISGHATLYWYQQILGQGPKLLIQFQNNGVVDDSQLPKDRFSAERLKGVDSTLKIQPAKLEDSAVYLCASRSQQQSHGAFFGQGTRLTVV.

V is TRBV12-3 or TRBV12-4 and J is TRBJ1-2; 10 positions agree with TRBD1. The J segment lost 3 bases and the V segment lost 6 bases, leaving 7 bases of the junction unmatched. The CDR3 is 15 amino acids. CDR3 bases: TGTGCCAGCAGAAGGACAGGGGGGACCTACTATGGCTACACCTTC. Residues: CASRRTGGTYYGYTF.

In its sample, this clonotype was seen a few times. This rearrangement joins TRBV11-2 to TRBJ2-2; no firm D call. Germline-derived CDR1 and CDR2 are SGHAT and FQNNGV. The CDR3 spans 15 residues. Trimming cost V 6 bases and J 4 bases, with 15 bases left between them. CDR3 DNA sequence: TGTGCCAGCAGGTCGATCCGGATCGGCACCGGGGAGCTGTTTTTT. It yields the protein CASRSIRIGTGELFF. Full variable domain (missing parts from reference TRBV11-2 and TRBJ2-2): EAGVAQSPRYKIIEKRQSVAFWCNPISGHATLYWYQQILGQGPKLLIQFQNNGVVDDSQLPKDRFSAERLKGVDSTLKIQPAKLEDSAVYLCASRSIRIGTGELFFGEGSRLTVL.

The rearrangement uses TRBV4-1 and TRBJ1-5; D may be TRBD1 (5 bases). The germline CDR1 and CDR2 sequences are MGHRA and YSYEKL. V was clipped by 0 bases and J by 5 bases, with 14 bases between them. This CDR3 comprises 16 residues. The CDR3 here is CASSQEQVGPHQPQHF. CDR3 bases: TGCGCCAGCAGCCAAGAACAGGTTGGCCCTCATCAGCCCCAGCATTTT.

The CDR3 nucleotides are TGCAGCGTTGGAAGACAGGGGACCTCCTACGAGCAGTACTTC. Residues: CSVGRQGTSYEQYF. The J gene is TRBJ2-7, the V gene TRBV29-1; 8 bases match TRBD1. Germline V gene lookup returns CDR1 SQVTM and CDR2 ANQGSEA. V trimming: 4 bases; J trimming: 0 bases; junction bases outside the gene matches: 5. CDR3 length equals 14 residues.

The rearrangement uses TRBV7-2 and TRBJ2-5; the D is unclear. The CDR3 has 15 residues. Germline CDR1 reads SGHTA; CDR2 reads FQGNSA. With 1 base removed from V and 1 base from J, the gap between germline ends came to 10 bases. Written as DNA, the CDR3 is TGTGCCAGCAGCTTAGGGGGTAGCAGCCAAGAGACCCAGTACTTC. Amino acid sequence: CASSLGGSSQETQYF.

The chain links TRBV3-1 to TRBJ1-4; D is ambiguous. CDR3 length equals 13 residues. CDR1 is LGHDT and CDR2 is YNNKEL in the germline V gene (reference sequence). Trimming left V 5 bases short and J 10 bases short, with 14 bases between. The CDR3 loop reads CASSYHSDGKLFF. Written as DNA, the CDR3 is TGTGCCAGCAGCTATCATTCGGATGGAAAACTGTTTTTT.

The chain combines TRBV2 with TRBJ1-1; TRBD1 agrees at 7 bases. Trimming cost V 6 bases and J 0 bases; bases outside gene matches: 7. CDR1 is SNHLY, CDR2 FYNNEI, per germline. This CDR3 has 15 residues. In DNA form, the CDR3 reads TGTGCCAGCAGGGCCCAAGGGGGCGTGAACACTGAAGCTTTCTTT. Translation gives CASRAQGGVNTEAFF.

This rearrangement joins TRBV7-6 to TRBJ2-5; D is unresolved. Deletions cut 5 bases from V and 4 bases from J, with 17 bases between. CDR3 length: 15 residues. The germline CDR1 and CDR2 sequences are SGHVS and FNYEAQ. The chain's CDR3 is CASSQGWGIGETQYF. For the CDR3, the DNA is TGTGCCAGCAGCCAAGGGTGGGGAATCGGAGAGACCCAGTACTTC.

The sample holds a few counts of this clonotype. The chain couples TRBV29-1 to TRBJ1-2; the D gene is possibly TRBD1 (6 bases). Trimming left V 4 bases short and J 8 bases short, with 17 bases between. There are 13 residues in the CDR3. The germline V gene has CDR1 SQVTM and CDR2 ANQGSEA. In DNA, the CDR3 is TGCAGCGTTGGGTACAGGGAGAGGGGAGGCTACACCTTC. Translating gives CSVGYRERGGYTF.

This clonotype was picked up a small number of times. The chain is built from TRBV12-3 or TRBV12-4 and TRBJ2-3; 7 bases agree with TRBD1. J was trimmed by 4 bases and V by 6 bases; bases with no gene match: 4. The CDR3 sequence is 13 residues long. The CDR3 here is CASRTGAPDTQYF. DNA for the CDR3: TGTGCCAGCAGAACAGGGGCCCCAGATACGCAGTATTTT.

The chain recombines TRBV12-3 or TRBV12-4 with TRBJ2-3; TRBD2 matches 8 bases. The CDR3 is 15 amino acids. Unmatched junction bases numbered 7, after V lost 3 bases and J lost 5 bases. CDR3 bases: TGTGCCAGCAGTTTGCGGGAGGATCCGGAAGATACGCAGTATTTT. It is translated as CASSLREDPEDTQYF.

In its sample, this clonotype was seen a few times. The chain has TRBV24-1 and TRBJ2-3; a weak D match, TRBD2 (5 bases). The CDR3 extends over 13 amino acids. The V gene lost 3 bases and the J gene lost 8 bases, with 11 bases spanning the gap. CDR1 is KGHDR and CDR2 is SFDVKD in the germline V gene. Here the CDR3 DNA reads TGTGCCACCAGTGATGGAAGCGGCGTTACGCAGTATTTT. Amino acid sequence: CATSDGSGVTQYF.

The gene calls are TRBV4-1 and TRBJ2-3, with TRBD2 matching over 7 bases. Looked up from germline, CDR1 is MGHRA and CDR2 is YSYEKL. With V trimmed by 7 bases and J by 0 bases, 7 bases remained unmatched. There are 15 residues in the CDR3. CDR3 sequence: CASTTGTKSTDTQYF. The CDR3, as DNA: TGCGCCAGCACCACCGGGACTAAAAGCACAGATACGCAGTATTTT.

V usage is TRBV7-8 and J usage is TRBJ2-5; 9 bases are shared with TRBD2. This CDR3 region has 16 residues. The V gene end was trimmed by 3 bases and the J gene end by 4 bases; junction bases not matched to a gene: 9. Germline V gene data show CDR1 as SGHVS and CDR2 as FQNEAQ. CDR3 sequence reads: CASSFARGRARETQYF. CDR3 coding DNA: TGTGCCAGCAGCTTTGCACGCGGGAGGGCCCGAGAGACCCAGTACTTC.

V gene TRBV6-1 combines with J gene TRBJ2-5, with D possibly being TRBD1 (5 bases). Germline V gene lookup returns CDR1 MNHNS and CDR2 SASEGT. V lost 8 bases and J 5 bases, leaving 15 bases between the germline ends. This CDR3 comprises 13 residues. CDR3 region: CASGLGARETQYF. DNA for the CDR3: TGTGCCAGCGGCCTAGGGGCCCGGGAGACCCAGTACTTC.

This clonotype occurred a few times. The rearrangement links TRBV7-2 to TRBJ2-1, with 8 bases aligning to TRBD2. Trimming cost V 5 bases and J 2 bases; bases outside gene matches: 5. Looked up from germline, CDR1 is SGHTA and CDR2 is FQGNSA. The CDR3 covers 15 residues. The CDR3 nucleotides read TGTGCCAGCAGCCTACTAGCGGCGACCTACAATGAGCAGTTCTTC. It translates to CASSLLAATYNEQFF. Combining the CDR3 with reference TRBV7-2 and TRBJ2-1 gives the whole variable domain GAGVSQSPSNKVTEKGKDVELRCDPISGHTALYWYRQSLGQGLEFLIYFQGNSAPDKSGLPSDRFSAERTGGSVSTLTIQRTQQEDSAVYLCASSLLAATYNEQFFGPGTRLTVL.

The chain couples TRBV9 to TRBJ2-7; 7 bases align to TRBD1. Trimming at V came to 0 bases and at J to 4 bases, leaving 7 bases not matched to a gene. Per the germline V gene, CDR1 is SGDLS and CDR2 is YYNGEE. The CDR3 spans 15 residues. The CDR3 region is CASSVDSRQGYEQYF. The DNA for the CDR3 is TGTGCCAGCAGCGTAGACTCGCGACAGGGATACGAGCAGTACTTC.